This TCR beta chain was documented in a study of blood T cell repertoires in COVID-19. Study background: Donors in the United States, Italy and Spain gave samples during acute or convalescent COVID-19.

CDR3 length: 15 residues. Germline CDR1 and CDR2: MDHEN and SYDVKM. V shed 1 base and J 5 bases; nucleotides not matched to a gene: 6. The assay was immunoSEQ multiplex PCR, and TCRdb's table has in-frame clones only and misses some. The sample records more than 85,000 clones, 70% to 85% being singletons. The clonotype comes from a woman aged 50 to 60 with acute or convalescent COVID-19. The genes are TRBV28 and TRBJ1-1; the match to TRBD1 covers 8 bases. Sequencing used peripheral blood. CDR3 nucleotide sequence: TGTGCCAGCAGTTTATATGGCAGGGGGCAAACTGAAGCTTTCTTT. Protein product: CASSLYGRGQTEAFF. Filled out from reference TRBV28 and TRBJ1-1, the complete variable domain reads DVKVTQSSRYLVKRTGEKVFLECVQDMDHENMFWYRQDPGLGLRLIYFSYDVKMKEKGDIPEGYSVSREKKERFSLILESASTNQTSMYLCASSLYGRGQTEAFFGQGTRLTVV.